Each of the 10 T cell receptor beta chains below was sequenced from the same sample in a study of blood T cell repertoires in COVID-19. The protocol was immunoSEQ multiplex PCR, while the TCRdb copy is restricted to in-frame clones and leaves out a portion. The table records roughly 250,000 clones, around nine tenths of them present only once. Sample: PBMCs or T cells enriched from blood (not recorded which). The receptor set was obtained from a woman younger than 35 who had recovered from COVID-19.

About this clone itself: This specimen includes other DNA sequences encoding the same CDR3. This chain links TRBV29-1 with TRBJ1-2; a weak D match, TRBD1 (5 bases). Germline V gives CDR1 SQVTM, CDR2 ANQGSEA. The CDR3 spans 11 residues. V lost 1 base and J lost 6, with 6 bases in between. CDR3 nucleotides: TGCAGCGTTGAAGGCAGGGATGGCTACACCTTC. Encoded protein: CSVEGRDGYTF.

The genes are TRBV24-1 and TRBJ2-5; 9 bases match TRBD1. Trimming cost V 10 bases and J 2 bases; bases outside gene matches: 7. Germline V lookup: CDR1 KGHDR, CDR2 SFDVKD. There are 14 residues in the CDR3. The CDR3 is CATGDRASQETQYF. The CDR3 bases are TGTGCCACAGGGGACAGGGCTTCGCAAGAGACCCAGTACTTC.

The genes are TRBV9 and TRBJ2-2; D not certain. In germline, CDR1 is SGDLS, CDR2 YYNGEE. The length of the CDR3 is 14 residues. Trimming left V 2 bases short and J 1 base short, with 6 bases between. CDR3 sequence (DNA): TGTGCCAGCAGCGTGTCAGGGAACACCGGGGAGCTGTTTTTT. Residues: CASSVSGNTGELFF.

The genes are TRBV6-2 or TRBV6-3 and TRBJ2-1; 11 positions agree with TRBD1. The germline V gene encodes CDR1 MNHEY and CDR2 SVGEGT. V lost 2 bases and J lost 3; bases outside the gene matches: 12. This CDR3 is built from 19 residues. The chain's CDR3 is CASSYPRVDRGPVYNEQFF. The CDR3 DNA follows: TGTGCCAGCAGTTACCCACGAGTGGACAGGGGGCCTGTCTACAATGAGCAGTTCTTC.

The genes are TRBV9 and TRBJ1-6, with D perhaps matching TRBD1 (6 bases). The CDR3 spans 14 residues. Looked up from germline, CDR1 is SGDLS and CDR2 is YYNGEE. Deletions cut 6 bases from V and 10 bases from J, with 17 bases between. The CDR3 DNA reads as TGTGCCAGCACTATGGGTCCCCAGGGGTCACCCCTCCACTTT. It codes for CASTMGPQGSPLHF.

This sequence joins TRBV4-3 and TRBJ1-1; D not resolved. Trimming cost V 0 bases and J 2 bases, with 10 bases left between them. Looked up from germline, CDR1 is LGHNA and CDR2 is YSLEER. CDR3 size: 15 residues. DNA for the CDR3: TGCGCCAGCAGCCAAGAGGAGAGCGCCAACACTGAAGCTTTCTTT. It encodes CASSQEESANTEAFF.

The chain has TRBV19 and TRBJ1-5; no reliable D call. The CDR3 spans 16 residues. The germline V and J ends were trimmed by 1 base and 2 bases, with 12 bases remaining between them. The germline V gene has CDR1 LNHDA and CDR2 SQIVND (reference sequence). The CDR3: CASSIAEGLGNQPQHF. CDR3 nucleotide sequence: TGTGCCAGTAGTATAGCAGAGGGTCTCGGCAATCAGCCCCAGCATTTT. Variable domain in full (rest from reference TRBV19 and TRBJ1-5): DGGITQSPKYLFRKEGQNVTLSCEQNLNHDAMYWYRQDPGQGLRLIYYSQIVNDFQKGDIAEGYSVSREKKESFPLTVTSAQKNPTAFYLCASSIAEGLGNQPQHFGDGTRLSIL.

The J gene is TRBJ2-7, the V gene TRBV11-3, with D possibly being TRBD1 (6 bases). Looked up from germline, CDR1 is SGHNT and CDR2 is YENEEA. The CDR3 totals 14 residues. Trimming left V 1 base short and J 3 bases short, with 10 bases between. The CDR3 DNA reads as TGTGCCAGCAGCTTAGGTGGACAGAGCTACGAGCAGTACTTC. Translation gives CASSLGGQSYEQYF.

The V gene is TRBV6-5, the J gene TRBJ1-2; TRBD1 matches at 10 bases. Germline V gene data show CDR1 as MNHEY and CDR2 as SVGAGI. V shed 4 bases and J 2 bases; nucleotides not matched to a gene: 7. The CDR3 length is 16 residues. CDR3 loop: CASSSFRDRGNYGYTF. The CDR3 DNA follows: TGTGCCAGCAGTTCCTTCCGGGACAGGGGAAACTATGGCTACACCTTC.

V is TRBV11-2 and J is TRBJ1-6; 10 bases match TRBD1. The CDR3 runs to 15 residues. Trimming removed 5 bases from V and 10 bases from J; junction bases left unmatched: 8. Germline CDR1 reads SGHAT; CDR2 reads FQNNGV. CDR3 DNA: TGTGCCAGCAGCCAGCAACCGGGACAGGGGTCACCCCTCCACTTT. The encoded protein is CASSQQPGQGSPLHF.